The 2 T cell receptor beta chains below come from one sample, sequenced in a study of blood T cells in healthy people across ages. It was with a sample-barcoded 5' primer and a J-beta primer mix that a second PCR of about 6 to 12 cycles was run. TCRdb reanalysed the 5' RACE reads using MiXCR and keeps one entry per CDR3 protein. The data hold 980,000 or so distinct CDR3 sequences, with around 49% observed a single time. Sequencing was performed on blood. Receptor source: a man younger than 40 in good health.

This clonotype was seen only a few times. The CDR3 here is CASVPDRLYEQYF. CDR3 DNA: TGTGCCAGCGTACCAGACAGGCTCTACGAGCAGTACTTC. V and J are TRBV13 and TRBJ2-7; possible D gene TRBD1, 6 bases. The CDR3 extends over 13 amino acids. V was shortened by 8 bases and J by 3 bases, with 14 bases between the two germline ends. In germline, CDR1 is PRHDT, CDR2 FYEKMQ (reference sequence).

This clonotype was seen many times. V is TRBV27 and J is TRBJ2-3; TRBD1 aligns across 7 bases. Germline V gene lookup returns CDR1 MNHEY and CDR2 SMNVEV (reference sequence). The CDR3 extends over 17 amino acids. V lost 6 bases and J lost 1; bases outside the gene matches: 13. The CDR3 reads CASSATGTEIGTDTQYF. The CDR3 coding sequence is TGTGCCAGCAGCGCTACCGGGACAGAGATAGGCACAGATACGCAGTATTTT.